The 21 T cell receptor beta chains reported below all come from one sample, sequenced in a study of blood T cells in healthy people across ages. Primers used in a second PCR of about 6 to 11 cycles were a sample-barcoded 5' primer and a J-beta primer mix. Each CDR3 protein is one row after TCRdb ran MiXCR on the 5' RACE reads. The sample contains some 880,000 distinct CDR3 sequences, under 40% of which appear only once. Sequencing used blood. The source is a man aged 18-30 years in good health.

The chain links TRBV12-3 or TRBV12-4 to TRBJ1-4; 10 bases map to TRBD1. The CDR3 loop spans 18 amino acids. V dropped 6 bases and J dropped 3; count of bases not matched to a gene: 13. CDR3 nucleotide sequence: TGTGCCAGCAGCGACAGGGGGCGTCTTGGCGGGGCTAATGAAAAACTGTTTTTT. Protein product: CASSDRGRLGGANEKLFF.

A word on this clonotype: A junction end diverges from the germline sequence, so it may reflect a read error. This sequence joins TRBV27 and TRBJ1-5; D ambiguous. Germline V lookup: CDR1 MNHEY, CDR2 SMNVEV (reference sequence). This CDR3 has 15 residues. CDR3 region: CASSLSGFSSQPQHF. In DNA form, the CDR3 reads TGTGCCAGCAGTTTGTCCGGGTTTAGCAGTCAGCCCCAGCATTTT.

This clonotype was seen repeatedly, ten times or more. The chain couples TRBV12-3 or TRBV12-4 to TRBJ2-7; tentatively, D is TRBD1 (5 bases). With 6 bases removed from V and 0 bases from J, the gap between germline ends came to 12 bases. The CDR3 length is 14 residues. For the CDR3, the DNA is TGTGCCAGCAGAATGACAGCCAGCTCCTACGAGCAGTACTTC. It codes for CASRMTASSYEQYF.

The chain carries TRBV7-8 and TRBJ1-2; no clear D. This CDR3 contains 16 residues. V was trimmed by 5 bases and J by 1 base, leaving 17 bases between them. Germline V lookup: CDR1 SGHVS, CDR2 FQNEAQ. The CDR3 DNA sequence: TGTGCCAGCAGCCCCGGGCTACGACGAAATAACTATGGCTACACCTTC. It is translated as CASSPGLRRNNYGYTF. The variable domain in full, completed from reference TRBV7-8 and TRBJ1-2, reads GAGVSQSPRYKVAKRGQDVALRCDPISGHVSLFWYQQALGQGPEFLTYFQNEAQLDKSGLPSDRFFAERPEGSVSTLKIQRTQQEDSAVYLCASSPGLRRNNYGYTFGSGTRLTVV.

This chain links TRBV20-1 with TRBJ1-2, with 8 bases fitting TRBD1. This CDR3 has 18 amino acids. Germline CDR1 reads DFQATT; CDR2 reads SNEGSKA (reference sequence). Trimming removed 0 bases from V and 0 bases from J; junction bases left unmatched: 12. The CDR3 DNA follows: TGCAGTGCTAGAGATAGGTCACCCGACAGGGGACCTAACTATGGCTACACCTTC. Its translation: CSARDRSPDRGPNYGYTF.

This sequence joins TRBV20-1 and TRBJ2-1, with D tentatively TRBD1 (5 bases). The CDR3 totals 13 residues. V dropped 5 bases and J dropped 14 bases, with 22 bases sitting between them. Germline V gene data show CDR1 as DFQATT and CDR2 as SNEGSKA (reference sequence). The CDR3 region is CSAGKGQAMWKFF. For the CDR3, the DNA is TGCAGTGCTGGCAAGGGGCAGGCGATGTGGAAGTTCTTC.

This chain uses TRBV6-4 with TRBJ1-5, with 11 bases aligning to TRBD1. The CDR3 is 15 residues long. CDR1 and CDR2 (germline): MRHNA, SNTAGT. The V and J ends lost 6 bases and 3 bases, in that order; junction bases with no gene match: 4. CDR3 bases: TGTGCCAGCAGGCCGGGACAGGGGGACAATCAGCCCCAGCATTTT. This encodes CASRPGQGDNQPQHF.

The table lists this clonotype with a few counts. This chain uses TRBV12-3 or TRBV12-4 with TRBJ1-1; D may be TRBD1 (5 bases). The V gene lost 5 bases and the J gene lost 7 bases, with 26 bases spanning the gap. This CDR3 region has 17 residues. CDR3 in amino acids: CASSLRGEGRPGNEAFF. The CDR3 DNA sequence: TGTGCCAGCAGTCTAAGGGGTGAAGGCCGCCCGGGGAATGAAGCTTTCTTT.

This chain joins TRBV7-2 and TRBJ1-2, with 9 bases identical to TRBD1. Germline V gives CDR1 SGHTA, CDR2 FQGNSA. CDR3 length equals 15 residues. V lost 3 bases and J lost 3; bases outside the gene matches: 5. CDR3 in amino acids: CASSLATGGYYGYTF. As DNA, the CDR3 is TGTGCCAGCAGCTTGGCGACAGGGGGGTACTATGGCTACACCTTC.

The CDR3 coding sequence is TGCAGTGCTAGGGGACGGAATTCCTACGAGCAGTACTTC. Translating it yields CSARGRNSYEQYF. The chain uses TRBV20-1 and TRBJ2-7, with D possibly being TRBD1 or TRBD2 (5 bases each). Germline V CDR1 and CDR2: DFQATT, SNEGSKA (reference sequence). V was clipped by 3 bases and J by 1 base, with 10 bases between them. This CDR3 has 13 amino acids.

V is TRBV6-6 and J is TRBJ1-4; D may be TRBD1 (5 bases). The CDR3 has 14 amino acids. Germline V lookup: CDR1 MNHNY, CDR2 SVGAGI (reference sequence). V gave up 2 bases and J gave up 7 bases, with 11 bases separating them. The CDR3 DNA follows: TGTGCCAGCAGTTACGTCCAGGGAGGTGAAAAACTGTTTTTT. It is translated as CASSYVQGGEKLFF.

The rearrangement joins TRBV2 to TRBJ2-6, with D perhaps matching TRBD1 (5 bases). This CDR3 has 15 residues. V dropped 8 bases and J dropped 0 bases, with 11 bases sitting between them. Germline CDR1 reads SNHLY; CDR2 reads FYNNEI. In DNA form, the CDR3 reads TGTGCCAGCGCCACAGGTCTCTCTGGGGCCAACGTCCTGACTTTC. Translated: CASATGLSGANVLTF.

The sample holds a few counts of this clonotype. The V gene is TRBV27, the J gene TRBJ1-6; D uncertain. Trimming removed 5 bases at V and 4 bases at J, with 18 bases between. The CDR3 totals 17 residues. The germline V gene encodes CDR1 MNHEY and CDR2 SMNVEV (reference sequence). The CDR3 region has the DNA TGTGCCAGCAGTACCTCAGGAGCGCTAATATATAATTCACCCCTCCACTTT. It encodes CASSTSGALIYNSPLHF.

This clonotype was counted only a few times. This chain links TRBV12-3 or TRBV12-4 with TRBJ1-1; no definite D call. The CDR3 runs to 15 residues. V lost 3 bases and J 1 base, leaving 12 bases between the germline ends. CDR3 sequence reads: CASSFIDEGNTEAFF. The CDR3 DNA follows: TGTGCCAGCAGTTTCATAGATGAGGGGAACACTGAAGCTTTCTTT.

This clonotype came up a few times. The chain couples TRBV20-1 to TRBJ2-5, with TRBD2 identical over 10 bases. The CDR3 sequence is 15 residues long. Trimming at V came to 4 bases and at J to 5 bases, leaving 10 bases not matched to a gene. CDR1 and CDR2 (germline): DFQATT, SNEGSKA (reference sequence). DNA of the CDR3: TGCAGTGCTACCCCACTAGCGGGGTCCGGGGAGACCCAGTACTTC. Its protein product is CSATPLAGSGETQYF.

This clonotype was observed once. The chain links TRBV4-2 to TRBJ2-1; D uncertain. The V end lost 5 bases, the J end lost 1 base, and 18 bases lay between the germline ends. This CDR3 has 17 residues. Germline V lookup: CDR1 LGHNA, CDR2 YNFKEQ. The CDR3 nucleotides read TGTGCCAGCAGCTCTCCACCTAGGGCAAGATCCTACAATGAGCAGTTCTTC. This encodes CASSSPPRARSYNEQFF.

As regards this clonotype: A much larger clone is a single base away; this may be a read error. This chain joins TRBV6-5 and TRBJ1-2, with 10 bases identical to TRBD1. Germline V CDR1 and CDR2: MNHEY, SVGAGI. The CDR3 is 15 amino acids. Trimming at V came to 4 bases and at J to 4 bases, leaving 6 bases not matched to a gene. The CDR3 nucleotides read TGTGCCAGCAGTTTTGGGACAGGGGCTAGCTATGGCTACACCTTC. The encoded protein is CASSFGTGASYGYTF.

This clonotype was seen a few times. The CDR3 coding sequence is TGCAGCGTCCCACCTTCGGACAGGGTCGGTGGCTACACCTTC. Protein: CSVPPSDRVGGYTF. This chain uses TRBV29-1 with TRBJ1-2, with 8 bases identical to TRBD1. CDR1 and CDR2 (germline): SQVTM, ANQGSEA. The V and J ends lost 6 bases and 7 bases, in that order; junction bases with no gene match: 13. The CDR3 sequence is 14 residues long.

This clonotype showed up many times. The gene calls are TRBV12-3 or TRBV12-4 and TRBJ1-2; D not certain. This CDR3 is built from 13 residues. V was pared by 5 bases and J by 4 bases, with 11 bases between. The CDR3 coding sequence is TGTGCCAGCAGTCCCGACGGAGTCTATGGCTACACCTTC. Translating gives CASSPDGVYGYTF.

The chain recombines TRBV11-2 with TRBJ1-4; TRBD1 matches 10 bases. CDR1 SGHAT and CDR2 FQNNGV come from the germline V gene. The CDR3 is 16 amino acids. The ends lost 5 bases at V and 10 bases at J; junction bases unmatched: 13. The CDR3 protein is CASSHDRDRGGGKLFF. The CDR3 DNA is TGTGCCAGCAGCCATGACCGGGACAGGGGCGGCGGAAAACTGTTTTTT.

There are many counts of this clonotype. The chain is built from TRBV20-1 and TRBJ2-3; 10 bases map to TRBD1. CDR3 length: 15 residues. Trimming at V came to 6 bases and at J to 4 bases, leaving 10 bases not matched to a gene. Per germline, CDR1 DFQATT and CDR2 SNEGSKA (reference sequence). Here the CDR3 reads CSAPPGQGNADTQYF. CDR3 DNA: TGCAGTGCGCCACCGGGACAGGGGAACGCAGATACGCAGTATTTT.